This T cell receptor (beta chain) emerged from a study of prognosis after radiotherapy for stage I lung cancer. With two-round multiplex PCR, TCR beta CDR3 sequences were amplified from genomic DNA. The authors ran first-round PCR with primers specific to each TRBV and TRBJ gene. A single record per CDR3 protein comes from TCRdb applying MiXCR to the multiplex PCR reads. This repertoire shows 30,000 to 40,000 distinct CDR3 sequences, 32% found once; its top ten account for roughly 26%. Deletions cut 4 bases from V and 7 bases from J, with 20 bases between. This CDR3 has 16 residues. Germline V gene sequence: CDR1 MGHRA, CDR2 YSYEKL. Worth noting for this clonotype: A much larger clone sits a single nucleotide away, making a read error possible.

The genes are TRBV4-1 and TRBJ1-5, with D perhaps matching TRBD1 (6 bases). The input for sequencing was PBMCs, taken before or after stereotactic body radiation therapy (not recorded which). The TCR was taken from a donor over 45 with non-small cell lung cancer. CDR3 nucleotides: TGCGCCAGCAGCCTAACAGGGAAGACGTCGATACAGCCCCAGCATTTT. Translation: CASSLTGKTSIQPQHF.